Listed below are T cell receptor beta chains from one sample, sequenced in a study of shared clonotypes between healthy human individuals. Libraries were prepared by immunoSEQ multiplex PCR; TCRdb keeps only in-frame clonotypes and omits some of them. The repertoire holds 2 million to 2.5 million clones, with 90% to 95% as singletons. The specimen sequenced was naive CD4+ T cells from PBMCs. These receptors were taken from a young man in good health. Some clones in this sample may be carry-over from other donors' samples. CDR3s include the opening cysteine and the closing phenylalanine or tryptophan. The D gene is left open where the match is weak. A row's size may be missing; if present it is once, few, many or a size class.

clone size	J gene	V gene	D gene	CDR3 DNA	CDR3 protein
NA	TRBJ2-7	TRBV6-5	TRBD2	TGTGCCAGCAGTCTAGCGGGTTCCGAGCAGTACTTC	CASSLAGSEQYF
NA	TRBJ2-2	TRBV19	NA	TGTGCCAGTACCCTTCCAGTAGGTCCAGGTAGACCCACGGCCGGGGAGCTGTTTTTT	CASTLPVGPGRPTAGELFF
NA	TRBJ2-7	TRBV7-9	TRBD1	TGTGCCAGCAGCTTAGGAGCAGGGGGCACGTACGAGCAGTACTTC	CASSLGAGGTYEQYF
once	TRBJ2-7	TRBV6-1	TRBD1	TGTGCCAGCAGTGAAGAGGGACAGGGGGTGGGCGAGCAGTACTTC	CASSEEGQGVGEQYF
once	TRBJ1-1	TRBV6-1	NA	TGTGCCAGCAGTGAATCCCCGCCGACAGCGAACACTGAAGCTTTCTTT	CASSESPPTANTEAFF
NA	TRBJ1-3	TRBV11-2	NA	TGTGCCAGCACCCTGTATTCTGGAAACACCATATATTTT	CASTLYSGNTIYF
once	TRBJ2-5	TRBV12-5	TRBD2	TGTGCTAGTGGTTTGGTACTGGCGGGAGGGCCAGAGACCCAGTACTTC	CASGLVLAGGPETQYF
NA	TRBJ2-7	TRBV27	NA	TGTGCCAGCAGTACCCTAGGGGGGGGCCTATCCTACGAGCAGTACTTC	CASSTLGGGLSYEQYF
NA	TRBJ2-1	TRBV11-3	NA	TGTGCCAGCAGCTTCACAGGGTACAATGAGCAGTTCTTC	CASSFTGYNEQFF
once	TRBJ2-1	TRBV7-2	TRBD2	TGTGCCAGCAGCTTAGGCGGGGGGCGATTCCTAGATGAGCAGTTCTTC	CASSLGGGRFLDEQFF
NA	TRBJ2-7	TRBV27	NA	TGTGCCAGCAGCCCCCAAAGGGGGACCCCCTGGGAGCAGTACTTC	CASSPQRGTPWEQYF
NA	TRBJ2-1	TRBV7-9	TRBD1	TGTGCCAGCAGCTTAGGACGTGGACAGGGTAGCTCCTACAATGAGCAGTTCTTC	CASSLGRGQGSSYNEQFF
NA	TRBJ1-1	TRBV2	NA	TGTGCCAGCAGTGATTCTTCAGGCCCGAACACTGAAGCTTTCTTT	CASSDSSGPNTEAFF
NA	TRBJ2-7	TRBV5-3	TRBD1	TGTGCCAGAAGCTTGTGTGGGACAGGGCCCTACGAGCAGTACTTC	CARSLCGTGPYEQYF
NA	TRBJ2-7	TRBV5-1	NA	TGCGCCAGCAGCTTGAACACAGGGACTTCCTACGAGCAGTACTTC	CASSLNTGTSYEQYF
NA	TRBJ1-1	TRBV28	NA	TGTGCCAGCAGTTTCAATTGGGTTCTTGAAGCTTTCTTT	CASSFNWVLEAFF
NA	TRBJ1-1	TRBV7-9	NA	TGTGCCAGCAGCCGACTAGGCCCAAACAGAGTGAACACTGAAGCTTTCTTT	CASSRLGPNRVNTEAFF
NA	TRBJ2-1	TRBV11-3	TRBD2	TGTGCCAGCAGTCTTAGGGGGACTAGCGGGAATGGAGAGCAGTTCTTC	CASSLRGTSGNGEQFF
NA	TRBJ1-1	TRBV27	NA	TGTGCCAGCAGTCCTTCAGTGGCGGAGGGAGCTTTCTTT	CASSPSVAEGAFF
once	TRBJ1-5	TRBV5-1	NA	TGCGCCAGCAGTCCAGGGGCCACAAATCAGCCCCAGCATTTT	CASSPGATNQPQHF
NA	TRBJ2-7	TRBV7-2	NA	TGTGCCAGCAGCACTTCCCCGACGGCATACGAGCAGTACTTC	CASSTSPTAYEQYF
NA	TRBJ1-2	TRBV6-1	TRBD1	TGTGCCAGCAGTCGGAGGACAGGGCCCTATGGCTACACCTTC	CASSRRTGPYGYTF
NA	TRBJ2-1	TRBV9	NA	TGTGCCAGCGGTGTGGCGGGAAGCTTCAATGAGCAGTTCTTC	CASGVAGSFNEQFF
NA	TRBJ2-7	TRBV28	NA	TGTGCCAGCAGCCCCTCCGGAGGAAGCCCCGGCTCCTACGAGCAGTACTTC	CASSPSGGSPGSYEQYF
NA	TRBJ1-4	TRBV29-1	TRBD1	TGCAGCGTTAAAGACAGGGGGCGCGGGGAAAAACTGTTTTTT	CSVKDRGRGEKLFF
NA	TRBJ2-2	TRBV5-8	TRBD1	TGTGCCAGCAGCTTATCCGGGACAGCTAACACCGGGGAGCTGTTTTTT	CASSLSGTANTGELFF
once	TRBJ1-2	TRBV28	TRBD1	TGTGCCAGCAGTGGGGGGGCGACAGGGGCACATGGCTACACCTTC	CASSGGATGAHGYTF
once	TRBJ2-7	TRBV11-2	NA	TGTGCCAGCAGCTTAGTGGCGGGATTGAGCTCCTACGAGCAGTACTTC	CASSLVAGLSSYEQYF
NA	TRBJ2-5	TRBV5-1	TRBD2	TGCGCCAGCAGCTTTTCTAGCGGGAGTCAGGCGGTACAAGAGACCCAGTACTTC	CASSFSSGSQAVQETQYF
NA	TRBJ1-1	TRBV28	NA	TGTGCCAGCAAGAGGGGGACGACTGAAGCTTTCTTT	CASKRGTTEAFF
NA	TRBJ1-5	TRBV27	TRBD1	TGTGCCAGCAGCCCGGACAGGACTCGGCCCCAGCATTTT	CASSPDRTRPQHF
NA	TRBJ2-4	TRBV15	TRBD1	TGTGCCACCAGCAGACTCCACAGGGGACCGGCCAAAAACATTCAGTACTTC	CATSRLHRGPAKNIQYF